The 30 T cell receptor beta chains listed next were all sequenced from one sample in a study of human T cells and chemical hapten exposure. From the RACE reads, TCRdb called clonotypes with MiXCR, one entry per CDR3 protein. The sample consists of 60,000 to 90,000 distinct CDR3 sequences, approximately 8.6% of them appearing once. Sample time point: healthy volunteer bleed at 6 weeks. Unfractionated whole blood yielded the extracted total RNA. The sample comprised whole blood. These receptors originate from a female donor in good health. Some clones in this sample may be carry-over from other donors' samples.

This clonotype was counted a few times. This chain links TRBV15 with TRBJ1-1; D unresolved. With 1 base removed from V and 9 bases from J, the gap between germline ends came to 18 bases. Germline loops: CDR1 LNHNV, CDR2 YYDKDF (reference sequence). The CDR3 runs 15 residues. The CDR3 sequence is CATSRARLGLGKAFF. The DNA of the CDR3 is TGTGCCACCAGCAGAGCGCGGTTAGGGTTGGGGAAAGCTTTCTTT.

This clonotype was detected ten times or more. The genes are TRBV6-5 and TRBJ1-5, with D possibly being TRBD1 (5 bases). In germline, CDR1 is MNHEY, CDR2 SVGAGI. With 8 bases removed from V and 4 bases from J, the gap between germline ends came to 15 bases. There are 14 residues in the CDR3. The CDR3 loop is CASGKTATNQPQHF. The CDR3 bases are TGTGCCAGCGGCAAGACAGCGACTAATCAGCCCCAGCATTTT.

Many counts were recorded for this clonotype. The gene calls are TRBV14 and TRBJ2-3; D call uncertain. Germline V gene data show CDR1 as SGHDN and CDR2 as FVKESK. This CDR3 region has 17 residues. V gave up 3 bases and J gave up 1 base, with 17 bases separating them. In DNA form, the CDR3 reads TGTGCCAGCAGCCACCCCGCCAATCCTGGGGGCACAGATACGCAGTATTTT. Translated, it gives CASSHPANPGGTDTQYF.

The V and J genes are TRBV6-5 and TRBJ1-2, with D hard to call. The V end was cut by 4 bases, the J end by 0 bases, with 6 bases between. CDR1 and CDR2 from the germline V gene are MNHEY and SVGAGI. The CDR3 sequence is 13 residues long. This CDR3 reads CASSLSTNYGYTF. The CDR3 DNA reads TGTGCCAGCAGTTTGAGTACTAACTATGGCTACACCTTC.

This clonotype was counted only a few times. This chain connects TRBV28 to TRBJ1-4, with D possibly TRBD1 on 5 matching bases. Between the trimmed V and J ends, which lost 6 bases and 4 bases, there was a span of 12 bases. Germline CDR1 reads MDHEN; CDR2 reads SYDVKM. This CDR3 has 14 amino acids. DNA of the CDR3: TGTGCCAGCAGCCGGGGACTGAATAATGAAAAACTGTTTTTT. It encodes CASSRGLNNEKLFF.

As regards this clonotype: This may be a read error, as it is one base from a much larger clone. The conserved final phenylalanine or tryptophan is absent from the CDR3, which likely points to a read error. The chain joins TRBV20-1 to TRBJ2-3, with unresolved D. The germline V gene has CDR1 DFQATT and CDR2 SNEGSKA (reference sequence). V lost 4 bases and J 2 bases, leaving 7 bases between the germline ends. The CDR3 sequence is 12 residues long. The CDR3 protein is CSAMSTTDTQYL. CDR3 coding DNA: TGCAGTGCTATGTCGACCACAGATACGCAGTATTTA.

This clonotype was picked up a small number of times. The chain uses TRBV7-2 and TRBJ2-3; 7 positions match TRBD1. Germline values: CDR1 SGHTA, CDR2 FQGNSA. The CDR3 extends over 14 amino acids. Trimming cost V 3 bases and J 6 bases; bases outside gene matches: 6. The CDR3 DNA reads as TGTGCCAGCAGCTTGACAGGGCCTCGTGATACGCAGTATTTT. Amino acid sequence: CASSLTGPRDTQYF.

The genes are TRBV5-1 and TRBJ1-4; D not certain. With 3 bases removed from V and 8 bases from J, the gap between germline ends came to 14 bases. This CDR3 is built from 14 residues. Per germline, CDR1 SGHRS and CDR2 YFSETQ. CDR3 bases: TGCGCCAGCAGCTCGGACGGCTGGTCGGAAAAACTGTTTTTT. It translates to CASSSDGWSEKLFF.

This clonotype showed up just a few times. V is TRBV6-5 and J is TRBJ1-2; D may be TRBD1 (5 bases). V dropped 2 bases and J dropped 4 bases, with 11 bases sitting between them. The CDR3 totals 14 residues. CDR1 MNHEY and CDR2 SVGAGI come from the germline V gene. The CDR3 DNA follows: TGTGCCAGCAGTTACAGGCAGGGCGGCTATGGCTACACCTTC. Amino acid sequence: CASSYRQGGYGYTF.

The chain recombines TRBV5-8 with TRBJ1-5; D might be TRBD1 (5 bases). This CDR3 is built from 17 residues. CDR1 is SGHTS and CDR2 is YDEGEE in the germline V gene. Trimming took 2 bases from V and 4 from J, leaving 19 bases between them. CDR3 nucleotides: TGTGCCAGCAGCTTTAATTTTGGACAACCAGGAAATCAGCCCCAGCATTTT. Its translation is CASSFNFGQPGNQPQHF.

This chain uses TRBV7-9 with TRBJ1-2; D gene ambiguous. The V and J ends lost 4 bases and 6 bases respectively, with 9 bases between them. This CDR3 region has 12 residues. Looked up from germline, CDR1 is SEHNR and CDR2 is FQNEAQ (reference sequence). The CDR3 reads CASSWATDGYTF. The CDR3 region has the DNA TGTGCCAGCAGCTGGGCCACAGATGGCTACACCTTC. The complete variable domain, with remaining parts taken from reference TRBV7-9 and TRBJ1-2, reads DTGVSQNPRHKITKRGQNVTFRCDPISEHNRLYWYRQTLGQGPEFLTYFQNEAQLEKSRLLSDRFSAERPKGSFSTLEIQRTEQGDSAMYLCASSWATDGYTFGSGTRLTVV.

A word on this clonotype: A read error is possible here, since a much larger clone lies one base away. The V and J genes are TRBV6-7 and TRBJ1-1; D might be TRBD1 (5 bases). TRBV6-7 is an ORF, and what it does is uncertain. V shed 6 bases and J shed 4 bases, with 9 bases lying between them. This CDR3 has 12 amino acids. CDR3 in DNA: TGTGCCAGCAGGGGGGGTGTCACTGAAGCTTTCTTT. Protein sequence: CASRGGVTEAFF.

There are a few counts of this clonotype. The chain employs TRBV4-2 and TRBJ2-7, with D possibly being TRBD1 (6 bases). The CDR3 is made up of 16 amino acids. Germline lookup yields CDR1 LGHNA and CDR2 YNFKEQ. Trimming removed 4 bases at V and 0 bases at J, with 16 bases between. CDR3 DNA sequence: TGTGCCAGCAGCCGGCAGGACAGTCCCAGCTCCTACGAGCAGTACTTC. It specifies CASSRQDSPSSYEQYF.

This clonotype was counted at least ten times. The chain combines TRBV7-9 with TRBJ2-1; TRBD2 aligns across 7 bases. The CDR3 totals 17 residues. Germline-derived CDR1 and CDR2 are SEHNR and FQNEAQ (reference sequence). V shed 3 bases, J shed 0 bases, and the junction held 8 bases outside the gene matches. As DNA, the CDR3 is TGTGCCAGCAGCTTGGCTTTGCGGGGGAACTCCTACAATGAGCAGTTCTTC. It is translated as CASSLALRGNSYNEQFF.

The CDR3 is CASSHQAGDSHEQFF. The CDR3 DNA sequence: TGTGCCAGCAGCCATCAAGCGGGGGACTCCCATGAGCAGTTCTTC. This sequence joins TRBV7-9 and TRBJ2-1; 8 bases map to TRBD2. This CDR3 comprises 15 residues. V gave up 5 bases and J gave up 8 bases; unmatched junction bases: 11. Germline CDR1 reads SEHNR; CDR2 reads FQNEAQ (reference sequence). Filled out from reference TRBV7-9 and TRBJ2-1, the complete variable domain reads DTGVSQNPRHKITKRGQNVTFRCDPISEHNRLYWYRQTLGQGPEFLTYFQNEAQLEKSRLLSDRFSAERPKGSFSTLEIQRTEQGDSAMYLCASSHQAGDSHEQFFGPGTRLTVL.

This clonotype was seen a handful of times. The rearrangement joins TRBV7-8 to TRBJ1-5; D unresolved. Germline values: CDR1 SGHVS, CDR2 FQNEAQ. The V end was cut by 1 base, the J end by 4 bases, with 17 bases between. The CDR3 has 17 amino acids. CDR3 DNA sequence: TGTGCCAGCAGCTTAGTCGGGGTAGCGGGGTCTAATCAGCCCCAGCATTTT. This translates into CASSLVGVAGSNQPQHF.

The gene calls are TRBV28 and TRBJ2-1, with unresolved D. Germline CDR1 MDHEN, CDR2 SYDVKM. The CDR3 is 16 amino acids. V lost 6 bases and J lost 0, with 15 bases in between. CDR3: CASSPNYESSYNEQFF. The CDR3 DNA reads TGTGCCAGCAGCCCTAATTATGAAAGCTCCTACAATGAGCAGTTCTTC. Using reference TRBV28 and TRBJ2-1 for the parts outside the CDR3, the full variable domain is DVKVTQSSRYLVKRTGEKVFLECVQDMDHENMFWYRQDPGLGLRLIYFSYDVKMKEKGDIPEGYSVSREKKERFSLILESASTNQTSMYLCASSPNYESSYNEQFFGPGTRLTVL.

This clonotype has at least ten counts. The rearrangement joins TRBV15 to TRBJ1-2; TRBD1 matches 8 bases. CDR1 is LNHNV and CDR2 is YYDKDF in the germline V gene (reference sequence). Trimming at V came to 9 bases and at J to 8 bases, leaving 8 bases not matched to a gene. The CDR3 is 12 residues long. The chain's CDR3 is CATGSGGYGYTF. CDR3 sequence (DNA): TGTGCCACGGGGTCAGGGGGCTACGGCTACACCTTC.

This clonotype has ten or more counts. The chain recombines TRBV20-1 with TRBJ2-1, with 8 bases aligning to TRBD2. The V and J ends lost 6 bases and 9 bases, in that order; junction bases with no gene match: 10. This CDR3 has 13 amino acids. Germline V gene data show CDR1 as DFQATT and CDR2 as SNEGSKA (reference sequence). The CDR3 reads CSATGTRATEQFF. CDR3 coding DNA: TGCAGTGCAACCGGGACTAGAGCGACTGAGCAGTTCTTC.

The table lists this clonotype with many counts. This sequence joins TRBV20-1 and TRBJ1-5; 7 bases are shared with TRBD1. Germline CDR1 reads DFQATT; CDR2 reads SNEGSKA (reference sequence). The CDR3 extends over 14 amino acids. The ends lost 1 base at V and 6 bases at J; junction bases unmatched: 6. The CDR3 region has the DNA TGCAGTGCTAGAGGTCACAGGGGTGGTCAGCCCCAGCATTTT. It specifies CSARGHRGGQPQHF.

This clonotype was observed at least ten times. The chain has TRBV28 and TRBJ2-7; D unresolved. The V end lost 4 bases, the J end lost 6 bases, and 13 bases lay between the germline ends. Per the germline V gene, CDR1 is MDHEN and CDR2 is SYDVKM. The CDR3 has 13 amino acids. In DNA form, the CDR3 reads TGTGCCAGCAGTTATGCCCCAACTTCCGAGCAGTACTTC. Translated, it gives CASSYAPTSEQYF.

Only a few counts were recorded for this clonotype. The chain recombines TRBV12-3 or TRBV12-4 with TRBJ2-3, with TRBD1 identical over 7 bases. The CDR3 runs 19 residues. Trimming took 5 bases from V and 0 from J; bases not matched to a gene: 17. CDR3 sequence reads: CASSPQTGYDLPSTDTQYF. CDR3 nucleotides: TGTGCCAGCAGTCCCCAGACAGGGTACGACTTACCTAGCACAGATACGCAGTATTTT.

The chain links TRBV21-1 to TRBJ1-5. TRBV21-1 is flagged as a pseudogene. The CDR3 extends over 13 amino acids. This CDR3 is CASSSWGRQPQHF. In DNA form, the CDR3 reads TGTGCCAGCAGCAGTTGGGGTCGTCAGCCCCAGCATTTT.

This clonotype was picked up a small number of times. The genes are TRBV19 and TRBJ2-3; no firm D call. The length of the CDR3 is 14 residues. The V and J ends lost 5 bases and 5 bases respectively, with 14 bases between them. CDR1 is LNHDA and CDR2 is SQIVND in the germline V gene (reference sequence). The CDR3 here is CASSSTRDGDTQYF. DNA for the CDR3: TGTGCCAGTAGTTCGACCAGAGACGGAGATACGCAGTATTTT.

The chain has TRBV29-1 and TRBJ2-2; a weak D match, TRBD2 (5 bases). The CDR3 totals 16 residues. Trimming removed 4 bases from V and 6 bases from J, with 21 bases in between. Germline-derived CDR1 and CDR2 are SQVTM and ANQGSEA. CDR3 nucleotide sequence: TGCAGCGTTGTTAGGGCCGGGTTTTACGGGGCCGGGGAGCTGTTTTTT. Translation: CSVVRAGFYGAGELFF.

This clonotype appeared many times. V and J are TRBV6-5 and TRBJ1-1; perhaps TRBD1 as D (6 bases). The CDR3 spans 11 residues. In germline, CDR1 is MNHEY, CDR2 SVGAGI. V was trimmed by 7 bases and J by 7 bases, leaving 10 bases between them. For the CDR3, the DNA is TGTGCCAGCAACAGGGACGATGAAGCTTTCTTT. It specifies CASNRDDEAFF.

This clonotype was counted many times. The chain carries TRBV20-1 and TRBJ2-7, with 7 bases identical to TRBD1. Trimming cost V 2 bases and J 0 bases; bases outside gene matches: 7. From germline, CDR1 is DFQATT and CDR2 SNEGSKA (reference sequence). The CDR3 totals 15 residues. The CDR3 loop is CSARNRQGISYEQYF. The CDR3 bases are TGCAGTGCTAGAAATAGACAGGGAATCTCCTACGAGCAGTACTTC.

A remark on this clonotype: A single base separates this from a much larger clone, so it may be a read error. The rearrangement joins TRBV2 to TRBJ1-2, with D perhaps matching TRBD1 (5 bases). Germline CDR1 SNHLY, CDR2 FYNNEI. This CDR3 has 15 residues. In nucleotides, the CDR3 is TGTGCCAACAGTGAAGCGCTTACAGGTCGCGGAGGCTACACCTTC. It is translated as CANSEALTGRGGYTF.

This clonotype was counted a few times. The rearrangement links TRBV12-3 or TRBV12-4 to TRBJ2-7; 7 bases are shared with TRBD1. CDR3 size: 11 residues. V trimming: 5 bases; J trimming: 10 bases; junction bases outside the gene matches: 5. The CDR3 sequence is CASSAGQVQYF. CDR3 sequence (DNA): TGTGCCAGCAGTGCCGGACAGGTCCAGTACTTC.

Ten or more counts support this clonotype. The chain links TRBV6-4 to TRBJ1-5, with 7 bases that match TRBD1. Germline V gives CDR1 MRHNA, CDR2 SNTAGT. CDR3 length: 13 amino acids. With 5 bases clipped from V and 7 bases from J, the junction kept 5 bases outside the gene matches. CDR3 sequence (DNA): TGTGCCAGCAGTCAGGGGGTTAACCAGCCCCAGCATTTT. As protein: CASSQGVNQPQHF.